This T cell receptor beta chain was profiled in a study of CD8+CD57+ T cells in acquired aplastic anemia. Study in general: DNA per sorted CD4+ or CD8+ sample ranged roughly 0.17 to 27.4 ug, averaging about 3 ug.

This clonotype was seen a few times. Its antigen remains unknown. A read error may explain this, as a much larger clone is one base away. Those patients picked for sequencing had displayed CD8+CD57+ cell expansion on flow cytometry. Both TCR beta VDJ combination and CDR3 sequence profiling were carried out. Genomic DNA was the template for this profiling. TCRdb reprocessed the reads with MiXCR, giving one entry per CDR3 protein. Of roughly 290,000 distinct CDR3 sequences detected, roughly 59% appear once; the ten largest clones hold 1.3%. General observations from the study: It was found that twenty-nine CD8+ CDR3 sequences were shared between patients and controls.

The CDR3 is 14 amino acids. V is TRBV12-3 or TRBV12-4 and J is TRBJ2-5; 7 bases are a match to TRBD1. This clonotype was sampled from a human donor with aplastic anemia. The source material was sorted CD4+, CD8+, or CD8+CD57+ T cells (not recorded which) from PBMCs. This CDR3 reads CASSLTGFGEAQYF. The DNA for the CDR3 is TGTGCCAGCAGTCTGACAGGGTTTGGAGAGGCCCAGTACTTC.